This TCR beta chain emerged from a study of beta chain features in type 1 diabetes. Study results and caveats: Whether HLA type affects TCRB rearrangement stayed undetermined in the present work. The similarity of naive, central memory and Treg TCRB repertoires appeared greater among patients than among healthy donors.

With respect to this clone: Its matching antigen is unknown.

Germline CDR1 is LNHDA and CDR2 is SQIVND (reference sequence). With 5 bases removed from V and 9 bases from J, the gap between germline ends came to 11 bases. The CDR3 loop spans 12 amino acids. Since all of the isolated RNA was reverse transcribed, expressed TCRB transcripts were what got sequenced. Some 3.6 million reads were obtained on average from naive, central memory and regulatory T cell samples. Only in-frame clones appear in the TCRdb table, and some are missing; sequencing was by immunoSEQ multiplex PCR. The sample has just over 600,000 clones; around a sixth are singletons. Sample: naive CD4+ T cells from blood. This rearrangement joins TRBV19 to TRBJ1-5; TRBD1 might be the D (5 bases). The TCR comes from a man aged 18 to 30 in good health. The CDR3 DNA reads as TGTGCCAGTAGTGCCGCAGGGCTGCCCCAGCATTTT. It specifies CASSAAGLPQHF.